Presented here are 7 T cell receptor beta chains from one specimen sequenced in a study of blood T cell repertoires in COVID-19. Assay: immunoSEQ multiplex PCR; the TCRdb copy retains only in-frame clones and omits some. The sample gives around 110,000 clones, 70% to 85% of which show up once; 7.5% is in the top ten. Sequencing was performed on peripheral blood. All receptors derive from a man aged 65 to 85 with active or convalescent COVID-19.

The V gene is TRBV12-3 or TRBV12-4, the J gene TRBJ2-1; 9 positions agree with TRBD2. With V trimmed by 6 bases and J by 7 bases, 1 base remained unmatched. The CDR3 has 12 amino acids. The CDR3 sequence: CASRGLANEQFF. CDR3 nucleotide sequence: TGTGCCAGCAGGGGACTAGCAAATGAGCAGTTCTTC.

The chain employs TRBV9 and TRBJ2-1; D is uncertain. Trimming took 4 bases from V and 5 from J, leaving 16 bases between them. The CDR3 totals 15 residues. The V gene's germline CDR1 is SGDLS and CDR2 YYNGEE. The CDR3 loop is CASSPNAALNNEQFF. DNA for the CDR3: TGTGCCAGCAGCCCGAACGCGGCTCTGAACAATGAGCAGTTCTTC.

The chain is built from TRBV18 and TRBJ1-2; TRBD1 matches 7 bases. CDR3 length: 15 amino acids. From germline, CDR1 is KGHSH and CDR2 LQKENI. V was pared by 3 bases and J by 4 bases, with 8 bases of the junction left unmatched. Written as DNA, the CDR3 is TGTGCCAGCTCACCCTCGACAGGGCTGGGCTATGGCTACACCTTC. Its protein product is CASSPSTGLGYGYTF.

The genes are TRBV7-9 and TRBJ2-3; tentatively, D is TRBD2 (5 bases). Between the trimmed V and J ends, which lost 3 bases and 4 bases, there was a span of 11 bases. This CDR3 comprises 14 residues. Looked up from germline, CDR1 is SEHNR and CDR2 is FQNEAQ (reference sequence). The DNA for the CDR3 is TGTGCCAGCAGCTTGCGAGGGATCCCAGATACGCAGTATTTT. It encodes CASSLRGIPDTQYF.

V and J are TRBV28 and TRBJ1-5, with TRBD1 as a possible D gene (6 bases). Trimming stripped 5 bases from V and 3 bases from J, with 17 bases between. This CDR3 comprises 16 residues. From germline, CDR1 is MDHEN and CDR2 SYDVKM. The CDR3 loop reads CASSTQKTGYNQPQHF. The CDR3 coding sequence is TGTGCCAGCAGTACGCAAAAGACAGGATACAATCAGCCCCAGCATTTT.

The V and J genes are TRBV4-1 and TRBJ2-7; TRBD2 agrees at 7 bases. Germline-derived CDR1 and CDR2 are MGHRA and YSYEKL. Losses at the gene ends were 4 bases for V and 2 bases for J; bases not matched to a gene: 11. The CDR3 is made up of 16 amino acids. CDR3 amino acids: CASSPAFTSETYEQYF. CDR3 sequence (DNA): TGCGCCAGCAGCCCCGCCTTTACTAGCGAGACCTACGAGCAGTACTTC.

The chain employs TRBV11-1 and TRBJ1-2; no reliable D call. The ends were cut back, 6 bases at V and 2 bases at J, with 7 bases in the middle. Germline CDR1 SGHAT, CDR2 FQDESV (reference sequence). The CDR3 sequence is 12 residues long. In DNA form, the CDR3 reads TGTGCCAGCAGTCCTAACAACTATGGCTACACCTTC. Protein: CASSPNNYGYTF.